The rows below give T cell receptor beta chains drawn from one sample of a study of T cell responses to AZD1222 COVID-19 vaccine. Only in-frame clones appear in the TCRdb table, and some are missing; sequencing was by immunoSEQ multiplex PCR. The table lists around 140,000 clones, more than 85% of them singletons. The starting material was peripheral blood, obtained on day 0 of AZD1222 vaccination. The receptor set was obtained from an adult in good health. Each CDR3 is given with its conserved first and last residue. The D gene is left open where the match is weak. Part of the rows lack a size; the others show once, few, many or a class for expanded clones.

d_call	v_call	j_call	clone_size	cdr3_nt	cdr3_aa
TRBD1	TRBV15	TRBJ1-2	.	TGTGCCACCAGCAGAGATGGGACAGACGGGGGTGGCTACACCTTC	CATSRDGTDGGGYTF
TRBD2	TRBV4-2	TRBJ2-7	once	TGTGCCAGCAGCCGGCTAGCGGGAGTGAGCGAGCAGTACTTC	CASSRLAGVSEQYF
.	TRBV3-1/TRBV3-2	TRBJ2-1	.	TGTGCCAGCAGCCCTTTAATCGGTAGCGGCAATGAGCAGTTCTTC	CASSPLIGSGNEQFF
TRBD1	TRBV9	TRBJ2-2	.	TGTGCCAGCAGCGTCGGACAGGGTGCGGGGGAGCTGTTTTTT	CASSVGQGAGELFF
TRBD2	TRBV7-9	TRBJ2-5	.	TGTGCCAGCAGCCAGAATAAACTAGCGGGGACTAAAGAGACCCAGTACTTC	CASSQNKLAGTKETQYF
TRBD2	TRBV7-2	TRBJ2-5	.	TGTGCCAGCAGCCCCTCTAGCGGGGAAGAGACCCAGTACTTC	CASSPSSGEETQYF
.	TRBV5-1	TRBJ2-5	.	TGCGCCAGCAGCTTGCGCAGGGGCGAGGAGACCCAGTACTTC	CASSLRRGEETQYF
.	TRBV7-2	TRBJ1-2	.	TGTGCCAGCAGCTTAGGACCGCAGGGCCTCGGCTACACCTTC	CASSLGPQGLGYTF
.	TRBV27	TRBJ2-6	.	TGTGCCAGCAGTTCCGATCTTTCGCTCGGGGCCAACGTCCTGACTTTC	CASSSDLSLGANVLTF
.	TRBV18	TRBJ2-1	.	TGTGCCAGCTCACCACAGATATACAATGAGCAGTTCTTC	CASSPQIYNEQFF
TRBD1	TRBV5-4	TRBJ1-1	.	TGTGCCAGCAGCGGCCCGGGCGGGACAGGGAAGAAAACTGAAGCTTTCTTT	CASSGPGGTGKKTEAFF
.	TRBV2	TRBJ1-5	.	TGTGCCAGCCGCGGGGAAGTCGATCAGCCCCAGCATTTT	CASRGEVDQPQHF
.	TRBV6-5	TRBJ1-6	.	TGTGCCAGCCGCTTCGGGGGGCCCCAGAATTCACCCCTCCACTTT	CASRFGGPQNSPLHF
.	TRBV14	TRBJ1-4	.	TGTGCCAGCAGCCAAGCCGGGACACCGAGGACTAATGAAAAACTGTTTTTT	CASSQAGTPRTNEKLFF
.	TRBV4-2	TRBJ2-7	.	TGTGCCAGCAGCCAGGGAAGAGCCCCTTCCTACGAGCAGTACTTC	CASSQGRAPSYEQYF
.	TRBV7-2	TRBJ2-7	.	TGTGCCAGCAGCTTAGATTTGATCCGCCGCGAGCAGTACTTC	CASSLDLIRREQYF
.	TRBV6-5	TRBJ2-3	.	TGTGCCACCGCGCTACTTCAAGATACGCAGTATTTT	CATALLQDTQYF
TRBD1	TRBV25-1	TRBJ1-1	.	TGTGCCACCGGACAGGGCGGCACTGAAGCTTTCTTT	CATGQGGTEAFF
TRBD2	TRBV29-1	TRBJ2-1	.	TGCAGCGGTATTAGCGGGAGGGTCTACAATGAGCAGTTCTTC	CSGISGRVYNEQFF
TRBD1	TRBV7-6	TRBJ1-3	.	TGTGCCAGCAGCCTGACTCCGGGACAGAACACTGGAAACACCATATATTTT	CASSLTPGQNTGNTIYF
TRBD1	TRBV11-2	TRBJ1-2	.	TGTGCCAGCAGCCTTGGACCGGGACAGGATAACTATGGCTACACCTTC	CASSLGPGQDNYGYTF
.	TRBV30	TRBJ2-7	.	TGTGCCTGGAGTAGCGGAAATTCCTACGAGCAGTACTTC	CAWSSGNSYEQYF
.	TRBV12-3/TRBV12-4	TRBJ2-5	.	TGTGCCAGCACCATGGACCCTCCGGCCCAGTACTTC	CASTMDPPAQYF
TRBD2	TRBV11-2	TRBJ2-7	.	TGTGCCAGCAGCAATATAGCGGGAGGGCCATACGAGCAGTACTTC	CASSNIAGGPYEQYF
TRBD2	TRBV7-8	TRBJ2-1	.	TGTGCCAGCAGCTTATTGACTAGCGGGGGCAATGAGCAGTTCTTC	CASSLLTSGGNEQFF
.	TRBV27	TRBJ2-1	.	TGTGCCAGCAGTTTATTGGGGCTAGCGTTTAATGAGCAGTTCTTC	CASSLLGLAFNEQFF
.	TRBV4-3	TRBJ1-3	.	TGCGCCAGCAGCCAAGCCGGACAGATTGGAAACACCATATATTTT	CASSQAGQIGNTIYF
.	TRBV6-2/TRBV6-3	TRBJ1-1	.	TGTGCCAGCAGTTACCACTTACCTAGGATTGCTTTCTTT	CASSYHLPRIAFF
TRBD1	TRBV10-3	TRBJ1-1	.	TGTGCCATCAGGACAGGGGCGAACACTGAAGCTTTCTTT	CAIRTGANTEAFF
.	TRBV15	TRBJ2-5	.	TGTGCCACCAGCAGAGACCCCACCCAGGGTCAAGAGACCCAGTACTTC	CATSRDPTQGQETQYF
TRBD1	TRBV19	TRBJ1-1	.	TGTGCCAGTAGTATCACAGGGGGAGGAACTGAAGCTTTCTTT	CASSITGGGTEAFF
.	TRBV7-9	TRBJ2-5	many	TGTGCCAGCAGCTTAGTGGGGAGAGAAGAGACCCAGTACTTC	CASSLVGREETQYF
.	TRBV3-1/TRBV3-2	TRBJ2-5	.	TGTGCCAGCAGCCAAGCGTGGGGGGCAGGACACGAGACCCAGTACTTC	CASSQAWGAGHETQYF